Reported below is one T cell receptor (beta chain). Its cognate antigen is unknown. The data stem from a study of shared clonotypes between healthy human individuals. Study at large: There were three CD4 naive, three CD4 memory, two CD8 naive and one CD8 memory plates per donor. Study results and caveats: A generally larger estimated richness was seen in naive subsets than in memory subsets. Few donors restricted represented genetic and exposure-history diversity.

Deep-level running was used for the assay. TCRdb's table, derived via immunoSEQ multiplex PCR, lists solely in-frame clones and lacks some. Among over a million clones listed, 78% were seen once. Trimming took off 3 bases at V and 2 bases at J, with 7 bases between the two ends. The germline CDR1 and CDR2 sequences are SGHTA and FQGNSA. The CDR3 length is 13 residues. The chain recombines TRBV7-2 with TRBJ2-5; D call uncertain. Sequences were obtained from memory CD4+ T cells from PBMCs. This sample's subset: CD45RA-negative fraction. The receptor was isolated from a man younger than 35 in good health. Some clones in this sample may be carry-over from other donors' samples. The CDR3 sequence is CASSFITQETQYF. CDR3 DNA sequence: TGTGCCAGCAGCTTCATTACACAAGAGACCCAGTACTTC.